This T cell receptor (beta chain) comes out of a study of T-cell reconstitution after alpha-beta-depleted transplantation in children. Study outcomes and limitations: Elevated TCRbeta diversity at day 60 was traced, in some patients, to surviving recipient T cells and thymic progenitors. Expanded graft clones, several hundred of them, were reportedly the source of alpha-beta T cells about two months after transplant. Newly produced T cells mostly provided counts and TCRbeta diversity after one year, as hyperexpanded clones declined.

Germline V gene data show CDR1 as SGHAT and CDR2 as FQNNGV. This CDR3 has 20 amino acids. V was trimmed by 4 bases and J by 2 bases, leaving 27 bases between them. About this clonotype itself: Its antigen is currently unknown.

The authors prepared the TCRbeta library with unique molecular identifiers. TCRdb itself ran the PCR reads through MiXCR, one entry per CDR3 protein. Found here are 500,000 to 650,000 distinct CDR3 sequences, 10% to 15% of them singletons; the top ten hold around 2%. This sequence originates from a male patient younger than 18 who had a stem cell transplant for acute myeloid leukemia, so the T cells may come from the graft donor. The source material was PBMCs, mostly from graft donor cells, sampled 360 days after TCRalphabeta/CD19-depleted stem cell transplant. The chain uses TRBV11-2 and TRBJ2-1; no definite D call. The CDR3 region has the DNA TGTGCCAGCAGCTCCGAATCAATCCACAGCGTATTTACTCCCTACAATGAGCAGTTCTTC. Translated, it gives CASSSESIHSVFTPYNEQFF.